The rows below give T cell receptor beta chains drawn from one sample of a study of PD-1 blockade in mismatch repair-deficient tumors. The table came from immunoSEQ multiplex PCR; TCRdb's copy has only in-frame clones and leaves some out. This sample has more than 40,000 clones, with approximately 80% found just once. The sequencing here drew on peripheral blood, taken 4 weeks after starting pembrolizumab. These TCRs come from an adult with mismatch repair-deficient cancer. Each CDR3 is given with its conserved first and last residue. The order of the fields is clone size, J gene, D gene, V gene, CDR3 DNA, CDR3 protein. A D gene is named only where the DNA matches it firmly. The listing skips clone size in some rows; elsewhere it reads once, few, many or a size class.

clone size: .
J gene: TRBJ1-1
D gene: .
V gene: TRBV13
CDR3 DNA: TGTGCCAGCAGCTTGGTGGAGGTTAGTACTGAAGCTTTCTTT
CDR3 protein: CASSLVEVSTEAFF

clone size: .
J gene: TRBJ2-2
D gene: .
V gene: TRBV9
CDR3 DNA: TGTGCCAGCAGCGTAGGCGGACTCAGCAACACCGGGGAGCTGTTTTTT
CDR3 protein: CASSVGGLSNTGELFF

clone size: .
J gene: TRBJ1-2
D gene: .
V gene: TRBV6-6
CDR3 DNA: TGTGCCAGCAGTTACTCGAATACGGGGAACTATGGCTACACCTTC
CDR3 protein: CASSYSNTGNYGYTF

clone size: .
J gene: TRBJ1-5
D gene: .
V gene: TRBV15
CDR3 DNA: TGTGCCACCAGCAGCCATCGGACGGGTACATATCAGCCCCAGCATTTT
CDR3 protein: CATSSHRTGTYQPQHF

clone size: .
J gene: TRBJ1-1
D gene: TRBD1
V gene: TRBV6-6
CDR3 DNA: TGTGCCAGCAGCCCAGGGGGTCAGGTCTGGAACACTGAAGCTTTCTTT
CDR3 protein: CASSPGGQVWNTEAFF

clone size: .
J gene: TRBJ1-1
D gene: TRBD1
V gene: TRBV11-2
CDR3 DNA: TGTGCCAGCAGCCAGAACAGGGGGGAGAACACTGAAGCTTTCTTT
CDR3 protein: CASSQNRGENTEAFF

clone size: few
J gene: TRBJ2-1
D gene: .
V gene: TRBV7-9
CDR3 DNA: TGTGCCAGCAGCTTCAACAGAGACAATGAGCAGTTCTTC
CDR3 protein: CASSFNRDNEQFF

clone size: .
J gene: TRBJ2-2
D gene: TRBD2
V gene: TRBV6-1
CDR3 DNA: TGTGCCAGCAGTGAATTCACTAGCGGCACCGGGGAGCTGTTTTTT
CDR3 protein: CASSEFTSGTGELFF

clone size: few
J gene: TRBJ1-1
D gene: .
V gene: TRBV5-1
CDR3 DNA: TGCGCCAGCAGCTTATCACAAGTGAACACTGAAGCTTTCTTT
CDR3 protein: CASSLSQVNTEAFF

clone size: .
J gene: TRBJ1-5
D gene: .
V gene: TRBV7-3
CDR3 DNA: TGTGCCAGCAGCTCCGGTGGTGGCAATCAGCCCCAGCATTTT
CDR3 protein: CASSSGGGNQPQHF

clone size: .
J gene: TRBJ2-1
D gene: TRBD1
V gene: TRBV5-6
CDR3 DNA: TGTGCCAGCAGCTTGTCTCTCCGGACAGGCCAAAACAATGAGCAGTTCTTC
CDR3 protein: CASSLSLRTGQNNEQFF

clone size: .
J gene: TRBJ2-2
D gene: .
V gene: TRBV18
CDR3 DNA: TGTGCCAGCTCACAGACAGAGCGCACCGGGGAGCTGTTTTTT
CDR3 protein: CASSQTERTGELFF

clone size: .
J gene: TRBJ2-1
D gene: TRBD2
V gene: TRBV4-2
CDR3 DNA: TGTGCCAGCAGCCAAGAAAGCGGGAGCTACTACAATGAGCAGTTCTTC
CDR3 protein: CASSQESGSYYNEQFF

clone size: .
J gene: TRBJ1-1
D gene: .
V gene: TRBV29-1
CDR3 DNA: TGCAGCGTTGGTGGAACTGAAGCTTTCTTT
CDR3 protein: CSVGGTEAFF

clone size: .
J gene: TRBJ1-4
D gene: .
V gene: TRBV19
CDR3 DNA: TGTGCCAGTAGTGCACTACAGGAAAAACTGTTTTTT
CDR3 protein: CASSALQEKLFF

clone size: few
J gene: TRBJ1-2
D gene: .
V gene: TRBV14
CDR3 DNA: TGTGCCAGCAGCCAAGATCGATATGGCTACACCTTC
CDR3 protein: CASSQDRYGYTF

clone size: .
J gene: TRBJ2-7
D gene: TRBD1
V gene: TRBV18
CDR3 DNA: TGTGCCAGCTCAATTGGGACAGCCTCCTACGAGCAGTACTTC
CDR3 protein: CASSIGTASYEQYF

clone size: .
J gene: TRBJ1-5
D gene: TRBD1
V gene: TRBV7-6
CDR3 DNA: TGTGCCAGCAGCATCGAACAGGGGGGAGGCCAGCCCCAGCATTTT
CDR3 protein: CASSIEQGGGQPQHF

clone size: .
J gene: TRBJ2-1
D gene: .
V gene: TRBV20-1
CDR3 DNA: TGCAGTGCTAACCGGAACAATGAGCAGTTCTTC
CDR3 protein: CSANRNNEQFF

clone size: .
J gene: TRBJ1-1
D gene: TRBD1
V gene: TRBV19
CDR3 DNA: TGTGCCAGTAGTTGGTCAGGGGGCGTAACTGAAGCTTTCTTT
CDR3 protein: CASSWSGGVTEAFF

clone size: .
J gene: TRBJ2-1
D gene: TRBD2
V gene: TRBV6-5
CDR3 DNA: TGTGCCAGCAGTCGGGCGGGAGGGGTCTGGGATGAGCAGTTCTTC
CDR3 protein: CASSRAGGVWDEQFF

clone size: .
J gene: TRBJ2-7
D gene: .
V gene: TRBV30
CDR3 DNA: TGTGCCTGGAGTCGGGGAGGTTACGAGCAGTACTTC
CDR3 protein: CAWSRGGYEQYF

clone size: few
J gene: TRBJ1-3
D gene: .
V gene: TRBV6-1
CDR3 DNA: TGTGCCAGCAGTGAACGGGGGAGGTCTGGAAACACCATATATTTT
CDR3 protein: CASSERGRSGNTIYF

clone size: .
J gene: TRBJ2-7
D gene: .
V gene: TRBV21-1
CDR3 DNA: TGTGCCAGCAGCAAATCGGGGCTAGAATTCTACGAGCAGTACTTC
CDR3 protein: CASSKSGLEFYEQYF

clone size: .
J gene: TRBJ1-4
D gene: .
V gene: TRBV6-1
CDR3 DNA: TGTGCCAGCAGTGAAGCTGCGTGGGGCAGGGGTGAAAAACTGTTTTTT
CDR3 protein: CASSEAAWGRGEKLFF

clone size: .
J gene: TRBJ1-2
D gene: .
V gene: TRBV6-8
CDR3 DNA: TGTGCCAGCAGTTACCTGGACGGCCCATCCTTC
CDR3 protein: CASSYLDGPSF

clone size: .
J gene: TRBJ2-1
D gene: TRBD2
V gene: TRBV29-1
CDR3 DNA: TGCAGCGCTCGGACTAGCGGGAGTGTCGATGAGCAGTTCTTC
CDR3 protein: CSARTSGSVDEQFF

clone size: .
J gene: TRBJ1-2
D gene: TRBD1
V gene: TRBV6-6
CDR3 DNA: TGTGCCAGCAGTTCCGAGACAGGGACCTATGGCTACACCTTC
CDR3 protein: CASSSETGTYGYTF

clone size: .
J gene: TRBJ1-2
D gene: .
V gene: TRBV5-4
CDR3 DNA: TGTGCCAGCAGCTTGGCAGGGACCAGGGTAAGCACCTTC
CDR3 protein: CASSLAGTRVSTF

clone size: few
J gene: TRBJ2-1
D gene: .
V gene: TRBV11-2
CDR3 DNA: TGTGCCAGCAGAGCTCTAGCATACAATGAGCAGTTCTTC
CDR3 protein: CASRALAYNEQFF

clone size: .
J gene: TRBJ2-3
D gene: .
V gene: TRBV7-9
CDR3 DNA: TGTGCCAGCAGCCCCCGGGGGCCAGATACGCAGTATTTT
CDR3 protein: CASSPRGPDTQYF

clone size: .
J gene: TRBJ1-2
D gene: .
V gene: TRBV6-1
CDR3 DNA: TGTGCCAGCAGCGCGGACAGTTATGGCTACACCTTC
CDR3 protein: CASSADSYGYTF

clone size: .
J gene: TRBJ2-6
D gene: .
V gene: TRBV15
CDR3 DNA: TGTGCCACCAGCAGAGATCGGCGTCAGAGTGGGGCCAACGTCCTGACTTTC
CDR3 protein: CATSRDRRQSGANVLTF

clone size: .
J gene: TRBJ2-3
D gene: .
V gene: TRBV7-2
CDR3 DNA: TGTGCCAGCAGCTTGCCCCCAGATACGCAGTATTTT
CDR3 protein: CASSLPPDTQYF

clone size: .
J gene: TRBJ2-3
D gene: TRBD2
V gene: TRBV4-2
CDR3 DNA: TGTGCCAGCAGCCAAAGAAGGAGCGGGACTATCACAGATACGCAGTATTTT
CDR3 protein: CASSQRRSGTITDTQYF

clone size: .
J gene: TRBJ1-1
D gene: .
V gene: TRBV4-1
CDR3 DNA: TGCGCCAGCAGCCAAGATAGAGTCCTCGGCGAGGACACTGAAGCTTTCTTT
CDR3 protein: CASSQDRVLGEDTEAFF

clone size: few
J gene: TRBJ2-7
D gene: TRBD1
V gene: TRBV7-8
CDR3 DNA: TGTGCCAGCTTCCGGGACAGCAACTACGAGCAGTACTTC
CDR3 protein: CASFRDSNYEQYF

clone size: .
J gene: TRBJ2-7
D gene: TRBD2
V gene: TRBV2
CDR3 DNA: TGTGCCAGCCTAGCGGATACCTACGAGCAGTACTTC
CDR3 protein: CASLADTYEQYF

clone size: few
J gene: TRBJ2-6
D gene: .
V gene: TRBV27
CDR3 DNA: TGTGCCAGCAGTTTATCAGGGGACGCCACATCTGGGGCCAACGTCCTGACTTTC
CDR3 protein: CASSLSGDATSGANVLTF

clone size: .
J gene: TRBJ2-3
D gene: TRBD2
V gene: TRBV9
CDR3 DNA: TGTGCCAGCAGCGTAGGTCTAGCGGGAGGTGGAGATACGCAGTATTTT
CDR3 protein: CASSVGLAGGGDTQYF

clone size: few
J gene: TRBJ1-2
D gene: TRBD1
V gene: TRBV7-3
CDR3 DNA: TGTGCCAGCAGCTCATCGACAGGGGAAGGCTACACCTTC
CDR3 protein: CASSSSTGEGYTF

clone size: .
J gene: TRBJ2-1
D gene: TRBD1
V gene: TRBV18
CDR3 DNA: TGTGCCAGCTCAGGGACAGGGGGCGATGAGCAGTTCTTC
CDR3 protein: CASSGTGGDEQFF

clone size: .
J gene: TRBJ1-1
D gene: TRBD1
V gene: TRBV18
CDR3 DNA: TGTGCCAGCTCGATACAGGGGGCCGCTGAAGCTTTCTTT
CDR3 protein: CASSIQGAAEAFF

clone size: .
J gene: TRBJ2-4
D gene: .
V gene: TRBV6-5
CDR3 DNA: TGTGCCAGCAGTTGGGGGGAATTGGGCAAAAACATTCAGTACTTC
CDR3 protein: CASSWGELGKNIQYF

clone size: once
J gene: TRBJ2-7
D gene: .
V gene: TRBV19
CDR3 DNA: TGTGCCAGTAGTAAAGGGGGGACGTCCTCCTACGAGCAGTACTTC
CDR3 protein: CASSKGGTSSYEQYF

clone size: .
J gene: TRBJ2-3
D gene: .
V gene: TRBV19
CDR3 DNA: TGTGCCAGTAGGGGGCTAGGTTTCACAGATACGCAGTATTTT
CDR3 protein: CASRGLGFTDTQYF

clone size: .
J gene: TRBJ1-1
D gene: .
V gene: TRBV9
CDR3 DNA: TGTGCCAGCAGCGCCCCCGAGGGGGGGGACACTGAAGCTTTCTTT
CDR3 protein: CASSAPEGGDTEAFF

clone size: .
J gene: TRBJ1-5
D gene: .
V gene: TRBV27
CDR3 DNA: TGTGCCAGCAGCCGTCTCCCGGTCGGGCAGCCCCAGCATTTT
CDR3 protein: CASSRLPVGQPQHF

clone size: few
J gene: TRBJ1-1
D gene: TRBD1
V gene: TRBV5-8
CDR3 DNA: TGTGCCAGCAGTCCCGGACAGGGGAAGAACACTGAAGCTTTCTTT
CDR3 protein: CASSPGQGKNTEAFF

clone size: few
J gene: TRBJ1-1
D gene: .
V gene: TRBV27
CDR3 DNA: TGTGCCAGCAGTTTGGGTACTGAAGCTTTCTTT
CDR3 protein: CASSLGTEAFF

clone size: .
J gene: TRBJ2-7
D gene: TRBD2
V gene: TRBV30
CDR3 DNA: TGTGCCTGGAACACCGGGACTAGCGGCTACGAGCAGTACTTC
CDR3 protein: CAWNTGTSGYEQYF

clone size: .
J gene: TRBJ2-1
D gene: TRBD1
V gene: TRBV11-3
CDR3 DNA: TGTGCCAGCAGCCCCCATTGGACAGGAGACTACAATGAGCAGTTCTTC
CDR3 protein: CASSPHWTGDYNEQFF

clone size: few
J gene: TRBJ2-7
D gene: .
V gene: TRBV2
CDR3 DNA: TGTGCCAGCAGCGTCGACAACTACGAGCAGTACTTC
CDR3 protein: CASSVDNYEQYF

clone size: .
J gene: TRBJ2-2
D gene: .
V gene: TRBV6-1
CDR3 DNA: TGTGCCAGCAGTGAGCCTGGATATAACACCGGGGAGCTGTTTTTT
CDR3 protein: CASSEPGYNTGELFF

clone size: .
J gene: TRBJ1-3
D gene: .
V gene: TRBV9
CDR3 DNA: TGTGCCAGCAGCGCAGGACCTGGAAACACCATATATTTT
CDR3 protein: CASSAGPGNTIYF

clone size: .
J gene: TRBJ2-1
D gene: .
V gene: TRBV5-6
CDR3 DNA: TGTGCCAGCAGCTTTCCCCCCAGCTGGAGCTCCTACAATGAGCAGTTCTTC
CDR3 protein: CASSFPPSWSSYNEQFF

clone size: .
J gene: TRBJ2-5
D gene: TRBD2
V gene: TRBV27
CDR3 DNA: TGTGCCAGCAGGAGACTAGCGGGAGGGGGGGTTCAAGAGACCCAGTACTTC
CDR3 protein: CASRRLAGGGVQETQYF